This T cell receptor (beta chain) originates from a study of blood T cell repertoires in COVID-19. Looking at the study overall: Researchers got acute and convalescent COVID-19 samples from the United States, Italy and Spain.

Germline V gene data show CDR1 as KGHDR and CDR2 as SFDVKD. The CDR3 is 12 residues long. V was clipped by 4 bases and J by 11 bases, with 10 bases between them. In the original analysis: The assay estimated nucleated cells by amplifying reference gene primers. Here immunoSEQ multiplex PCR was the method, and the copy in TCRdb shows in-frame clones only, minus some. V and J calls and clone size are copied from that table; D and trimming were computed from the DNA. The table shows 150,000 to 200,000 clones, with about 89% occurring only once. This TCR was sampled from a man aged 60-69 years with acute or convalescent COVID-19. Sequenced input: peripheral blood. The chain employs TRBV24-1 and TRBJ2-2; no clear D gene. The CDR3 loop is CATSDPKKELFF. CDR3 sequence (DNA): TGTGCCACCAGTGACCCAAAAAAAGAGCTGTTTTTT.